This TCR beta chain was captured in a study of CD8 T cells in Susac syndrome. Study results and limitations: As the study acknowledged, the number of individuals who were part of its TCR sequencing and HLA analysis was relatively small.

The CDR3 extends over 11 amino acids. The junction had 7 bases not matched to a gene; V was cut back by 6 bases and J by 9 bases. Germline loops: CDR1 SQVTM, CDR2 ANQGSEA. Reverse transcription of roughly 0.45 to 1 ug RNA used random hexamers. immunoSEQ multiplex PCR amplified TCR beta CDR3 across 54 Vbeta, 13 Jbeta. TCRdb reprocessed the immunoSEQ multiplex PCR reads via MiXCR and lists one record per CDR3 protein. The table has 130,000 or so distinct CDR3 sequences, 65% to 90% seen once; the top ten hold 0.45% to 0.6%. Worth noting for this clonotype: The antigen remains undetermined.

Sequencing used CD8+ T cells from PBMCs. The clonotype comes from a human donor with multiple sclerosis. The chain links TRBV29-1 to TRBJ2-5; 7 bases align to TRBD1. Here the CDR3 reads CSVLTGQAQYF. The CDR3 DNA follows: TGCAGCGTCCTGACAGGGCAGGCCCAGTACTTC.